Sequencing of this T cell receptor (beta chain) was carried out in a study of CD8 T cells in Susac syndrome. Sequencing of TCR beta covered CD8+ and CD4+ T cells obtained from blood. TEMRA cells were FACS-enriched and CD8+ and CD4+ T cells negatively isolated. This clonotype was picked up one time. Reverse transcription of about 0.45 to 1 ug RNA was performed with random hexamers. With immunoSEQ multiplex PCR, TCR beta CDR3 was amplified across 54 Vbeta and 13 Jbeta. From the immunoSEQ multiplex PCR reads, TCRdb called clonotypes with MiXCR, one entry per CDR3 protein. The sample consists of 250,000 to 300,000 distinct CDR3 sequences, roughly 84% of them appearing once. The receptor was derived from a human donor with multiple sclerosis. Sequenced input: CD8+ T cells from PBMCs.

Here the CDR3 DNA reads TGTGCCAGCAGATTCGGACTAGCGGGAGAAGGGACCGGGGAGCTGTTTTTT. This encodes CASRFGLAGEGTGELFF. The chain uses TRBV6-1 and TRBJ2-2, with TRBD2 matching over 13 bases. Germline CDR1 reads MNHNS; CDR2 reads SASEGT. V was pared by 6 bases and J by 5 bases, with 9 bases of the junction left unmatched. This CDR3 is 17 amino acids long.